This is a list of T cell receptor beta chains from one sample in a study of cytomegalovirus exposure and HLA in healthy donors. The repertoire was sequenced with immunoSEQ multiplex PCR; TCRdb's copy has only in-frame clones and lacks some. The data hold over 150,000 clones, with roughly four fifths observed a single time. The specimen was PBMCs. The source is a woman aged 25 to 45 in good health and CMV-seronegative. Each CDR3 is given with its conserved first and last residue.

TRBJ2-1,TRBV4-1,CASSQQLAGGPNEQFF
TRBJ1-4,TRBV28,CASSFLALPQDYEKLFF
TRBJ2-5,TRBV7-7,CASSFGTSETQYF
TRBJ2-7,TRBV2,CASKVGQGSSYEQYF
TRBJ2-7,TRBV5-6,CASSRGLRPGEQYF
TRBJ2-2,TRBV4-1,CASSQVGGTGELFF
TRBJ2-7,TRBV10-1,CASSDSSGTLEQYF
TRBJ2-3,TRBV5-1,CASSLTVTRGTDTQYF
TRBJ2-7,TRBV28,CASGQREASYEQYF
TRBJ2-7,TRBV10-3,CAISPGYGEDEQYF
TRBJ2-1,TRBV18,CASSPQDTQQFF
TRBJ2-7,TRBV28,CASSPGTSGIKYF
TRBJ2-5,TRBV4-1,CASSHLAEKQETQYF
TRBJ2-6,TRBV18,CASSPQSLLSGANVLTF
TRBJ2-5,TRBV28,CASSLPHRGLLETQYF
TRBJ2-2,TRBV2,CASSELGQGSGTGELFF